The present entry profiles one T cell receptor beta chain with its context. What it binds is not known. These data originate in a study of T cells in Graves' hyperthyroidism and ophthalmopathy. Looking at the study overall: Peripheral blood collection took place at initial diagnosis, before any treatment.

Regarding the study as a whole: Most thyroid-expanded clonotypes above 0.001 were also found in blood.

The investigators amplified TCR beta CDR3 regions from RNA transcripts. Researchers ran a first-round RT-PCR on the TCR CDR3 using the HTBI primer set. TCRdb itself ran the multiplex PCR reads through MiXCR, one entry per CDR3 protein. The sample includes roughly 380,000 distinct CDR3 sequences, 13% of them seen just once. Those with hyperthyroidism were 18 to 65 years old, newly diagnosed, and ill for under 2 months. Exclusion criteria comprised uncontrolled infection, other autoimmune disease, pregnancy or lactation. The CDR3 contains 15 residues. Germline V gene lookup returns CDR1 MGHRA and CDR2 YSYEKL. The V segment lost 3 bases and the J segment 5 bases; nucleotides outside the gene matches: 8.

This chain joins TRBV4-1 and TRBJ1-1; 8 positions match TRBD1. The receptor was derived from a young man with Graves' hyperthyroidism that later progressed to Graves' ophthalmopathy. Sequenced input: blood. This CDR3 is CASSHSPTGGTEAFF. The DNA of the CDR3 is TGCGCCAGCAGCCATTCACCCACAGGGGGGACTGAAGCTTTCTTT.